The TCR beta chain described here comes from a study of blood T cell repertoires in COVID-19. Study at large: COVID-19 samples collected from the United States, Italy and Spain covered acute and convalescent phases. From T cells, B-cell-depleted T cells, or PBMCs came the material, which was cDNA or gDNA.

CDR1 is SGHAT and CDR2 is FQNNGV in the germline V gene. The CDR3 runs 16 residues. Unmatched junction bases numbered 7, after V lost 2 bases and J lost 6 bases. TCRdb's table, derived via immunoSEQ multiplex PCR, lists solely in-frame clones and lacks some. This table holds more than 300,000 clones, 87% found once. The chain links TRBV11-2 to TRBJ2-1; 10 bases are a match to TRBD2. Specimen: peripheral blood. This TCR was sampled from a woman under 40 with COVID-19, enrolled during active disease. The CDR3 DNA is TGTGCCAGCAGCTTATCTAGGCCTAGCGGGAGCAATGAGCAGTTCTTC. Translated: CASSLSRPSGSNEQFF.